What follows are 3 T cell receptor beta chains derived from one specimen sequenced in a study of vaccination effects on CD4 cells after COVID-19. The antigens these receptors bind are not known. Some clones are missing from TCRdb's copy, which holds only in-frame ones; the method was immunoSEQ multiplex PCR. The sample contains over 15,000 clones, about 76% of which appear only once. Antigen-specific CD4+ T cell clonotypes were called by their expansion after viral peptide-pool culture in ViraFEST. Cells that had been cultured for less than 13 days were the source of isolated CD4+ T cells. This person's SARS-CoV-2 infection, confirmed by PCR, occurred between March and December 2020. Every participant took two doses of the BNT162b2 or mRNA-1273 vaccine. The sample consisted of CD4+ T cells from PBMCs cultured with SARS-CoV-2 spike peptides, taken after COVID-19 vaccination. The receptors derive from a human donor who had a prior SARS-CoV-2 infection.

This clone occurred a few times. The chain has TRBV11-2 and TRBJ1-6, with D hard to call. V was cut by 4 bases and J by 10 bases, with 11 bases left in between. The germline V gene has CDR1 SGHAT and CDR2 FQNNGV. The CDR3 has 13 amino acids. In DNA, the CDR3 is TGTGCCAGCAGCTCCTCCCGAGAGTCACCCCTCCACTTT. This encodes CASSSSRESPLHF.

The CDR3 DNA reads as TGTGCCAGTAAAGCTAGCGGCCAAGAGACCCAGTACTTC. Amino acid sequence: CASKASGQETQYF. V usage is TRBV19 and J usage is TRBJ2-5; 7 nucleotides agree with TRBD2. Trimming removed 7 bases from V and 1 base from J; junction bases left unmatched: 3. The CDR3 sequence is 13 residues long. Germline loops: CDR1 LNHDA, CDR2 SQIVND (reference sequence).

The CDR3 sequence is CASSPGWTAASYEQYF. For the CDR3, the DNA is TGTGCCAGCTCACCCGGGTGGACGGCGGCTTCCTACGAGCAGTACTTC. The rearrangement joins TRBV18 to TRBJ2-7; D is undetermined. CDR3 length: 16 amino acids. CDR1 and CDR2 from the germline V gene are KGHSH and LQKENI. Trimming stripped 3 bases from V and 1 base from J, with 16 bases between.